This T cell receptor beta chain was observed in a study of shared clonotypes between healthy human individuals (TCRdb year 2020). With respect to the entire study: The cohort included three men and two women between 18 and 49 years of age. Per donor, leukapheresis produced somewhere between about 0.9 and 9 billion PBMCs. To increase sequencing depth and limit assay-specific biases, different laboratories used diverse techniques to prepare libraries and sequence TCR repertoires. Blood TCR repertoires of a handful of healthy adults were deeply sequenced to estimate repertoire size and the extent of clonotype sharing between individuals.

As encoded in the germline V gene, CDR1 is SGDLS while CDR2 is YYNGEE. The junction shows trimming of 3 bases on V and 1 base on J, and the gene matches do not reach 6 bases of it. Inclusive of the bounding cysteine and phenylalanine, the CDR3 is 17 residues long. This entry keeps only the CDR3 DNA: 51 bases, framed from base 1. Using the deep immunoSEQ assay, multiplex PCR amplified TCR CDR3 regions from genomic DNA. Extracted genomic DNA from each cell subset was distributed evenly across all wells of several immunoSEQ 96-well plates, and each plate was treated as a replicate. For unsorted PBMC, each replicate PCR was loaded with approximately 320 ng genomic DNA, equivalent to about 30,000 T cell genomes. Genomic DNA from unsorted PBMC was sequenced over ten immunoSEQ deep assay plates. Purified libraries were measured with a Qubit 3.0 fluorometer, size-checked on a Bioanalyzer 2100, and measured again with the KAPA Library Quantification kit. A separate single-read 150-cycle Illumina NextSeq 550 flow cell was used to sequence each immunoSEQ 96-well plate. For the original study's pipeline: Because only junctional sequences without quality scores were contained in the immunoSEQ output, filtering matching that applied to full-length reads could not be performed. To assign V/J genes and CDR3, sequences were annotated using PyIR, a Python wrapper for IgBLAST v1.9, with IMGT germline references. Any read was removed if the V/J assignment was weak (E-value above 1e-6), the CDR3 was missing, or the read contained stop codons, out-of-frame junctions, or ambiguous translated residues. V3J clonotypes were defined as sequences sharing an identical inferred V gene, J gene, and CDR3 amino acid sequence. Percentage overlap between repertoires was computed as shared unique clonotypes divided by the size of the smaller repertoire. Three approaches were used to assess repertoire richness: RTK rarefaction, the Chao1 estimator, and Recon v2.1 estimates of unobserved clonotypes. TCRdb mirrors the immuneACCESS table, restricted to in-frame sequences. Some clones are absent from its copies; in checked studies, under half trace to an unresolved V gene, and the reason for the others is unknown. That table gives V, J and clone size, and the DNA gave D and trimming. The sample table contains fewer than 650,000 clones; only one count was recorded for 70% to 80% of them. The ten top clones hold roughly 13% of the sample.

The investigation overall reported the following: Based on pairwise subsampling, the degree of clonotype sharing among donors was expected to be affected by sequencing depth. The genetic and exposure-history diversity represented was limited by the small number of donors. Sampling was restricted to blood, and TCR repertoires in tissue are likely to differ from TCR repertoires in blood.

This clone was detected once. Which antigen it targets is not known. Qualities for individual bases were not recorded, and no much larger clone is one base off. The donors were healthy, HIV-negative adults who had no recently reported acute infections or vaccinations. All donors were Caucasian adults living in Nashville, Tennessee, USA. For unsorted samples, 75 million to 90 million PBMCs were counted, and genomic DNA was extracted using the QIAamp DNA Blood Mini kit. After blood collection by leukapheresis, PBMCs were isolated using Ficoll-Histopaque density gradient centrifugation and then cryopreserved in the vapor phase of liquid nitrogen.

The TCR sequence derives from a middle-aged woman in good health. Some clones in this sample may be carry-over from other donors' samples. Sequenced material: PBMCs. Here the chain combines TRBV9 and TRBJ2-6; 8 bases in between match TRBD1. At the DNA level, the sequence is TGTGCCAGCAGCGCGGACAGGGTCTTTTCTGGGGCCAACGTCCTGACTTTC. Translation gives CASSADRVFSGANVLTF.